The next 17 T cell receptor beta chains were all read from a single sample in a study of Graves' ophthalmopathy and Graves' hyperthyroidism. Amplification of TCR beta CDR3 regions used RNA transcripts. An opening RT-PCR round employed HTBI primers and preceded a second-round multiplex PCR. TCRdb ran MiXCR on the multiplex PCR reads and lists one entry per CDR3 protein. The sample holds around 1.1 million distinct CDR3 sequences, about 36% seen once. The sequenced sample consisted of peripheral blood or thyroid tissue (not recorded which). The receptors here all came from an adult man with Graves' hyperthyroidism.

This clonotype came up many times. The chain has TRBV12-3 or TRBV12-4 and TRBJ2-7, with D tentatively TRBD2 (5 bases). Trimming shortened V by 4 bases and J by 8 bases, and 6 bases separated the two germline ends. The CDR3 has 10 amino acids. CDR3 protein: CASSSTKQYF. The CDR3 coding sequence is TGTGCCAGCAGTTCGACTAAGCAGTACTTC.

The CDR3 spells CASSSTGLRNQPQHF. DNA for the CDR3: TGTGCCAGCAGCTCGACGGGGTTACGCAATCAGCCCCAGCATTTT. V gene TRBV7-2 combines with J gene TRBJ1-5; no clear D gene. This CDR3 has 15 amino acids. Germline CDR1 is SGHTA and CDR2 is FQGNSA. The ends were cut back, 4 bases at V and 2 bases at J, with 12 bases in the middle.

This clonotype was seen many times. The chain joins TRBV20-1 to TRBJ1-4; D unresolved. Trimming cost V 5 bases and J 5 bases, with 12 bases left between them. Germline loops: CDR1 DFQATT, CDR2 SNEGSKA (reference sequence). The CDR3 contains 13 residues. CDR3 residues: CSAWGVENEKLFF. The CDR3 DNA is TGCAGTGCTTGGGGTGTGGAGAATGAAAAACTGTTTTTT.

This clonotype turned up a few times. The rearrangement uses TRBV12-3 or TRBV12-4 and TRBJ1-1; 8 nucleotides agree with TRBD1. The V gene end was trimmed by 5 bases and the J gene end by 5 bases; junction bases not matched to a gene: 7. The length of the CDR3 is 14 residues. Written as DNA, the CDR3 is TGTGCCAGCAGTCACGCAGGGGGCTTAACTGAAGCTTTCTTT. Protein product: CASSHAGGLTEAFF.

This clonotype was detected only a few times. The rearrangement uses TRBV7-2 and TRBJ2-7; possibly TRBD2 for D (5 bases). Germline V gives CDR1 SGHTA, CDR2 FQGNSA. Trimming shortened V by 5 bases and J by 0 bases, and 11 bases separated the two germline ends. This CDR3 is built from 14 residues. The CDR3: CASSQADDSYEQYF. The CDR3 DNA follows: TGTGCCAGCAGCCAAGCGGACGACTCCTACGAGCAGTACTTC.

This clonotype showed up many times. CDR3 DNA: TGTGCCAGCAGTAAACAGTGGGACTATGGCTACACCTTC. It encodes CASSKQWDYGYTF. The V gene is TRBV12-3 or TRBV12-4, the J gene TRBJ1-2; D is undetermined. This CDR3 is 13 amino acids long. V was clipped by 5 bases and J by 3 bases, with 10 bases between them.

In the case of this clonotype: The missing conserved phenylalanine or tryptophan at the end of this CDR3 makes a read error likely. This chain joins TRBV7-2 and TRBJ2-7, with D uncertain. Germline V gives CDR1 SGHTA, CDR2 FQGNSA. CDR3 size: 13 residues. V dropped 6 bases and J dropped 5 bases, with 14 bases sitting between them. CDR3 coding DNA: TGTGCCAGCAGTCGACTCCCGATGGACGAGCAGTACCTC. Protein: CASSRLPMDEQYL.

At least ten counts were recorded for this clonotype. In DNA form, the CDR3 reads TGTGCCAGCAGCTCCCAGACCACTGGAAACACCATATATTTT. The encoded protein is CASSSQTTGNTIYF. J is TRBJ1-3 and V is TRBV7-9; D call uncertain. The CDR3 loop spans 14 amino acids. Germline V gives CDR1 SEHNR, CDR2 FQNEAQ (reference sequence). V lost 4 bases to trimming and J lost 2 bases, with 9 bases between them.

This clonotype has a count of ten or more. The chain links TRBV19 to TRBJ2-5, with TRBD1 identical over 7 bases. The CDR3 sequence is 13 residues long. J gave up 7 bases and V 5 bases, and 7 bases lay outside the gene matches. Germline V gene data show CDR1 as LNHDA and CDR2 as SQIVND (reference sequence). The CDR3 sequence is CASSFDRDGTQYF. As DNA, the CDR3 is TGTGCCAGTAGTTTTGACAGGGACGGGACCCAGTACTTC.

The V and J genes are TRBV6-5 and TRBJ2-2; TRBD1 agrees at 9 bases. The germline V gene encodes CDR1 MNHEY and CDR2 SVGAGI. Unmatched junction bases numbered 4, after V lost 5 bases and J lost 0 bases. This CDR3 is 16 amino acids long. CDR3 residues: CASSRWTGANTGELFF. The CDR3 DNA is TGTGCCAGCAGTCGTTGGACAGGGGCGAACACCGGGGAGCTGTTTTTT.

This clonotype was detected many times. J is TRBJ2-2 and V is TRBV7-8; 8 bases line up with TRBD2. CDR3 length equals 17 residues. CDR1 is SGHVS and CDR2 is FQNEAQ in the germline V gene. The V segment lost 4 bases and the J segment 5 bases; nucleotides outside the gene matches: 12. CDR3 region: CASSSLLAEIRTGELFF. CDR3 sequence (DNA): TGTGCCAGCAGCTCCCTACTAGCGGAGATCAGGACCGGGGAGCTGTTTTTT.

This clonotype was seen only a few times. The junction departs from germline at one end; a sequencing error may be responsible. V and J are TRBV10-3 and TRBJ2-7, with a possible D match to TRBD1 (6 bases). The germline V gene has CDR1 ENHRY and CDR2 SYGVKD. This CDR3 region has 15 residues. In DNA, the CDR3 is TGTGCCAGCAGTTACCGGGACAACATATGGAGCGAGCAGTACTTC. Amino acids: CASSYRDNIWSEQYF.

With respect to this clonotype: Since a much larger clone is just one base distant, this may be a read error. The chain is built from TRBV7-9 and TRBJ1-1; possibly TRBD1 for D (6 bases). This CDR3 has 15 residues. The germline CDR1 and CDR2 sequences are SEHNR and FQNEAQ (reference sequence). CDR3 loop: CTSSPRGVENTEAFF. The DNA of the CDR3 is TGTACCAGCAGCCCAAGGGGGGTAGAGAACACTGAAGCTTTCTTT.

This clonotype was seen only a few times. V usage is TRBV6-6 and J usage is TRBJ2-5, with unresolved D. The ends were cut back, 0 bases at V and 5 bases at J, with 10 bases in the middle. CDR3 size: 14 residues. The germline V gene has CDR1 MNHNY and CDR2 SVGAGI (reference sequence). The CDR3 region is CASSYSRTMETQYF. CDR3 nucleotides: TGTGCCAGCAGTTACTCTAGGACGATGGAGACCCAGTACTTC.

The V gene is TRBV7-2, the J gene TRBJ2-2; 12 bases are a match to TRBD1. The CDR3 sequence is 16 residues long. Germline V CDR1 and CDR2: SGHTA, FQGNSA. The trim removed 5 bases at V and 13 bases at J, leaving 14 bases unmatched. This CDR3 reads CASSLRDRGPFQGLFF. CDR3 nucleotide sequence: TGTGCCAGCAGCCTGAGGGACAGGGGGCCATTTCAGGGGCTGTTTTTT.

V and J are TRBV24-1 and TRBJ1-5; 10 nucleotides align to TRBD1. The CDR3 runs to 16 residues. The germline CDR1 and CDR2 sequences are KGHDR and SFDVKD. V lost 6 bases to trimming and J lost 5 bases; unmatched junction nucleotides: 9. The CDR3 protein is CATSNQGQGGHQPQHF. The CDR3 DNA is TGTGCCACCAGTAACCAAGGACAGGGGGGACATCAGCCCCAGCATTTT.

Of note for this clonotype: The DNA is omitted, as the CDR3 cannot be located on it reliably, and the CDR3 follows TCRdb's listing. This chain connects TRBV2 to TRBJ2-5; TRBD1 is the table's D call and was not checked against the DNA. The CDR3 spans 17 amino acids, including both terminal residues. The germline V gene has CDR1 SNHLY and CDR2 FYNNEI. CDR3 sequence reads: CACSARLGQGPQETQYF.